These 16 T cell receptor beta chains came from one sample sequenced in a study of blood T cells in healthy people across ages. For the second PCR, which ran for 7 to 11 cycles, a sample-barcoded 5' primer and a J-beta primer mix were used. In TCRdb, the 5' RACE reads were re-called with MiXCR into one record per CDR3 protein. Of some 1.6 million distinct CDR3 sequences in the sample, about 35% were seen once. The sequenced sample was blood. The receptors come from a woman aged 25 to 45 in good health.

This clonotype was detected only a few times. This sequence joins TRBV18 and TRBJ2-7; D assignment may be TRBD1 or TRBD2 (6 bases each). V was pared by 6 bases and J by 3 bases, with 18 bases between. This CDR3 region has 15 residues. The germline CDR1 and CDR2 sequences are KGHSH and LQKENI. CDR3: CASSIGGRDFYEQYF. CDR3 DNA sequence: TGTGCCAGCTCCATAGGGGGGCGCGACTTCTACGAGCAGTACTTC. Looking up the rest from reference TRBV18 and TRBJ2-7 gives the full variable domain: NAGVMQNPRHLVRRRGQEARLRCSPMKGHSHVYWYRQLPEEGLKFMVYLQKENIIDESGMPKERFSAEFPKEGPSILRIQQVVRGDSAAYFCASSIGGRDFYEQYFGPGTRLTVT.

This clonotype was seen more than once but under ten times. V usage is TRBV7-3 and J usage is TRBJ2-1; no firm D call. This CDR3 has 13 residues. CDR1 SGHTA and CDR2 FQGTGA come from the germline V gene. V was cut by 4 bases and J by 8 bases, with 12 bases left in between. The CDR3 DNA reads as TGTGCCAGCAGCTCCACACGGTCCGATGAGCAGTTCTTC. This gives the protein CASSSTRSDEQFF. Complete variable domain (other parts from reference TRBV7-3 and TRBJ2-1): GAGVSQTPSNKVTEKGKYVELRCDPISGHTALYWYRQSLGQGPEFLIYFQGTGAADDSGLPNDRFFAVRPEGSVSTLKIQRTERGDSAVYLCASSSTRSDEQFFGPGTRLTVL.

The table lists this clonotype with a few counts. This rearrangement joins TRBV6-5 to TRBJ1-1; maybe TRBD1 (6 bases). CDR3 length: 13 amino acids. Germline values: CDR1 MNHEY, CDR2 SVGAGI. V was cut by 5 bases and J by 6 bases, with 13 bases left in between. This chain's CDR3 is CASSRGQFAEAFF. The CDR3 coding sequence is TGTGCCAGCAGTCGCGGACAGTTCGCTGAAGCTTTCTTT.

This chain links TRBV7-6 with TRBJ2-5; D is undetermined. V gave up 8 bases and J gave up 5 bases, with 12 bases separating them. Germline V gene lookup returns CDR1 SGHVS and CDR2 FNYEAQ. CDR3 length equals 12 residues. In DNA, the CDR3 is TGTGCCAGCCTTAGTCCCGGGGAGACCCAGTACTTC. It is translated as CASLSPGETQYF.

This chain connects TRBV27 to TRBJ2-3; perhaps TRBD1 as D (6 bases). CDR1 is MNHEY, CDR2 SMNVEV, per germline (reference sequence). Trimming pared 7 bases from V and 2 bases from J, leaving 10 bases between. CDR3 length equals 13 residues. CDR3 DNA: TGTGCCAGCAAGGACAGTACCACAGATACGCAGTATTTT. Translated, it gives CASKDSTTDTQYF.

The V gene is TRBV27, the J gene TRBJ2-7; the match to TRBD2 covers 7 bases. The CDR3 covers 14 residues. In germline, CDR1 is MNHEY, CDR2 SMNVEV (reference sequence). The junction had 12 bases not matched to a gene; V was cut back by 6 bases and J by 7 bases. As DNA, the CDR3 is TGTGCCAGCAGGCGGGCCGATAGGGGAGGGGAGCAGTACTTC. It codes for CASRRADRGGEQYF.

V usage is TRBV27 and J usage is TRBJ2-3; 8 nucleotides line up with TRBD1. CDR3 length: 18 residues. Germline assignment: CDR1 MNHEY and CDR2 SMNVEV (reference sequence). V lost 6 bases and J lost 1; bases outside the gene matches: 15. CDR3 residues: CASRRLGQDTMGTDTQYF. The CDR3 bases are TGTGCCAGCAGGAGGTTGGGACAGGACACGATGGGCACAGATACGCAGTATTTT.

This rearrangement joins TRBV5-1 to TRBJ2-1; 7 bases map to TRBD2. CDR1 and CDR2 (germline): SGHRS, YFSETQ. This CDR3 spans 15 amino acids. Germline trimming cut 0 bases from V and 5 bases from J; bases unmatched to any gene: 5. CDR3 in DNA: TGCGCCAGCAGCTTGGCTAGCGGAGCTCACAATGAGCAGTTCTTC. Translated, it gives CASSLASGAHNEQFF.

This clonotype has only a few counts. The genes are TRBV13 and TRBJ2-1; 9 bases are a match to TRBD2. The CDR3 has 16 amino acids. V dropped 5 bases and J dropped 3; count of bases not matched to a gene: 8. Germline V gene data show CDR1 as PRHDT and CDR2 as FYEKMQ (reference sequence). The CDR3: CASSPGPSGVYNEQFF. In nucleotides, the CDR3 is TGTGCCAGCAGCCCAGGGCCTAGCGGGGTCTACAATGAGCAGTTCTTC.

The chain carries TRBV20-1 and TRBJ2-5; perhaps TRBD1 as D (5 bases). The V gene's germline CDR1 is DFQATT and CDR2 SNEGSKA (reference sequence). V was cut by 3 bases and J by 1 base, with 15 bases left in between. The CDR3 is made up of 15 amino acids. CDR3 sequence reads: CSARDLRGAQETQYF. In nucleotides, the CDR3 is TGCAGTGCTAGGGACCTTCGTGGGGCCCAAGAGACCCAGTACTTC.

This clonotype was picked up a small number of times. This chain uses TRBV20-1 with TRBJ2-5; 8 nucleotides agree with TRBD1. Germline lookup yields CDR1 DFQATT and CDR2 SNEGSKA (reference sequence). V shed 4 bases and J 4 bases; nucleotides not matched to a gene: 11. The CDR3 contains 15 residues. The chain's CDR3 is CSATPGGSFAETQYF. DNA of the CDR3: TGCAGTGCTACCCCAGGGGGCTCGTTCGCAGAGACCCAGTACTTC.

With respect to this clonotype: The conserved closing phenylalanine or tryptophan is absent in this CDR3, likely reflecting a read error. The chain recombines TRBV6-6 with TRBJ1-5; TRBD1 agrees at 8 bases. After removal of 4 bases from V and 7 bases from J, the junction contained 6 bases not matched to a gene. Germline V gene lookup returns CDR1 MNHNY and CDR2 SVGAGI (reference sequence). There are 14 residues in the CDR3. The CDR3 DNA reads TGTGCCAGCAGTTCTCCGACAGGGGAGCAGCCCCAGCATTTG. This encodes CASSSPTGEQPQHL.

This clonotype was seen a few times. V is TRBV6-1 and J is TRBJ1-5, with D uncertain. The CDR3 sequence is 14 residues long. Germline CDR1 and CDR2: MNHNS and SASEGT. The V and J ends lost 1 base and 7 bases respectively, with 11 bases between them. CDR3 sequence (DNA): TGTGCCAGCAGTGAAGTCACGGCTTACCAGCCCCAGCATTTT. Translation gives CASSEVTAYQPQHF.

The chain is built from TRBV7-9 and TRBJ1-2; weak D call: TRBD1 (5 bases). There are 15 residues in the CDR3. Germline CDR1 reads SEHNR; CDR2 reads FQNEAQ (reference sequence). The V end was cut by 5 bases, the J end by 5 bases, with 18 bases between. CDR3 coding DNA: TGTGCCAGCAGCCGGACACAAATGGAGGGGTATGGCTACACCTTC. Encoded protein: CASSRTQMEGYGYTF.

The chain combines TRBV5-1 with TRBJ2-5; D is ambiguous. The J call may not be correct, given that the DNA end is closer to TRBJ2-7. The CDR3 runs 11 residues. Germline V lookup: CDR1 SGHRS, CDR2 YFSETQ. The CDR3 loop is CASSLDTEQYF. The CDR3 DNA follows: TGCGCCAGCAGCTTGGACACCGAGCAGTACTTC.

V usage is TRBV6-1 and J usage is TRBJ2-7, with TRBD2 identical over 11 bases. Germline V gives CDR1 MNHNS, CDR2 SASEGT. Unmatched junction bases numbered 6, after V lost 2 bases and J lost 0 bases. The CDR3 runs to 17 residues. CDR3 DNA sequence: TGTGCCAGCAGTGAACCGGGACTAGCGGTAATCTCCTACGAGCAGTACTTC. Amino acid sequence: CASSEPGLAVISYEQYF.